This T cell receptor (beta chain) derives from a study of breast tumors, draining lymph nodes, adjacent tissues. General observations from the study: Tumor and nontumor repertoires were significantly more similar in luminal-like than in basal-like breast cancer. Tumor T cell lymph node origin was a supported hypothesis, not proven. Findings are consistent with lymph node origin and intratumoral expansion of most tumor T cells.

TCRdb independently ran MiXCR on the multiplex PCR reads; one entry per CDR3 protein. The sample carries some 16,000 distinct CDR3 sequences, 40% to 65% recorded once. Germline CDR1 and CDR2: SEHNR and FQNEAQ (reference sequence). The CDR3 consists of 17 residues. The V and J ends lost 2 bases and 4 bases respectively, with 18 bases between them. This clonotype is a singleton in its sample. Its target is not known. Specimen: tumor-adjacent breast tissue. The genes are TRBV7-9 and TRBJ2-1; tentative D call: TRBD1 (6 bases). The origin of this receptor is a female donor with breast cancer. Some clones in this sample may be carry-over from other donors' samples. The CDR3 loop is CASSLTPGTLTYNEQFF. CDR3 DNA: TGTGCCAGCAGCTTAACACCCGGGACACTAACTTACAATGAGCAGTTCTTC. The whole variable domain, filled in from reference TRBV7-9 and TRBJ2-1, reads DTGVSQNPRHKITKRGQNVTFRCDPISEHNRLYWYRQTLGQGPEFLTYFQNEAQLEKSRLLSDRFSAERPKGSFSTLEIQRTEQGDSAMYLCASSLTPGTLTYNEQFFGPGTRLTVL.